This T cell receptor (beta chain) was captured in a study of response to subunit inactivated influenza vaccine. Study observations and caveats: The authors suggested that few new T cells are recruited per seasonal influenza vaccination.

Germline V gene data show CDR1 as LNHNV and CDR2 as YYDKDF (reference sequence). Trimming removed 0 bases at V and 2 bases at J, with 11 bases between. The CDR3 consists of 16 residues. This clonotype has at least ten counts. The antigen remains undetermined. TCRdb reanalysed the RT-PCR reads using MiXCR and keeps one entry per CDR3 protein. This sample has roughly 700,000 distinct CDR3 sequences, with approximately 15% found just once. This receptor was obtained from a man aged 50 or older who received an inactivated influenza vaccine. The J gene is TRBJ1-3, the V gene TRBV15; tentative D call: TRBD1 (6 bases). Here the sequenced sample was PBMCs from blood, taken roughly 2 weeks before vaccination. For the CDR3, the DNA is TGTGCCACCAGCAGAGATTTCCAGGGGACTGGAAACACCATATATTTT. It specifies CATSRDFQGTGNTIYF. Using reference TRBV15 and TRBJ1-3 for the parts outside the CDR3, the full variable domain is DAMVIQNPRYQVTQFGKPVTLSCSQTLNHNVMYWYQQKSSQAPKLLFHYYDKDFNNEADTPDNFQSRRPNTSFCFLDIRSPGLGDTAMYLCATSRDFQGTGNTIYFGEGSWLTVV.